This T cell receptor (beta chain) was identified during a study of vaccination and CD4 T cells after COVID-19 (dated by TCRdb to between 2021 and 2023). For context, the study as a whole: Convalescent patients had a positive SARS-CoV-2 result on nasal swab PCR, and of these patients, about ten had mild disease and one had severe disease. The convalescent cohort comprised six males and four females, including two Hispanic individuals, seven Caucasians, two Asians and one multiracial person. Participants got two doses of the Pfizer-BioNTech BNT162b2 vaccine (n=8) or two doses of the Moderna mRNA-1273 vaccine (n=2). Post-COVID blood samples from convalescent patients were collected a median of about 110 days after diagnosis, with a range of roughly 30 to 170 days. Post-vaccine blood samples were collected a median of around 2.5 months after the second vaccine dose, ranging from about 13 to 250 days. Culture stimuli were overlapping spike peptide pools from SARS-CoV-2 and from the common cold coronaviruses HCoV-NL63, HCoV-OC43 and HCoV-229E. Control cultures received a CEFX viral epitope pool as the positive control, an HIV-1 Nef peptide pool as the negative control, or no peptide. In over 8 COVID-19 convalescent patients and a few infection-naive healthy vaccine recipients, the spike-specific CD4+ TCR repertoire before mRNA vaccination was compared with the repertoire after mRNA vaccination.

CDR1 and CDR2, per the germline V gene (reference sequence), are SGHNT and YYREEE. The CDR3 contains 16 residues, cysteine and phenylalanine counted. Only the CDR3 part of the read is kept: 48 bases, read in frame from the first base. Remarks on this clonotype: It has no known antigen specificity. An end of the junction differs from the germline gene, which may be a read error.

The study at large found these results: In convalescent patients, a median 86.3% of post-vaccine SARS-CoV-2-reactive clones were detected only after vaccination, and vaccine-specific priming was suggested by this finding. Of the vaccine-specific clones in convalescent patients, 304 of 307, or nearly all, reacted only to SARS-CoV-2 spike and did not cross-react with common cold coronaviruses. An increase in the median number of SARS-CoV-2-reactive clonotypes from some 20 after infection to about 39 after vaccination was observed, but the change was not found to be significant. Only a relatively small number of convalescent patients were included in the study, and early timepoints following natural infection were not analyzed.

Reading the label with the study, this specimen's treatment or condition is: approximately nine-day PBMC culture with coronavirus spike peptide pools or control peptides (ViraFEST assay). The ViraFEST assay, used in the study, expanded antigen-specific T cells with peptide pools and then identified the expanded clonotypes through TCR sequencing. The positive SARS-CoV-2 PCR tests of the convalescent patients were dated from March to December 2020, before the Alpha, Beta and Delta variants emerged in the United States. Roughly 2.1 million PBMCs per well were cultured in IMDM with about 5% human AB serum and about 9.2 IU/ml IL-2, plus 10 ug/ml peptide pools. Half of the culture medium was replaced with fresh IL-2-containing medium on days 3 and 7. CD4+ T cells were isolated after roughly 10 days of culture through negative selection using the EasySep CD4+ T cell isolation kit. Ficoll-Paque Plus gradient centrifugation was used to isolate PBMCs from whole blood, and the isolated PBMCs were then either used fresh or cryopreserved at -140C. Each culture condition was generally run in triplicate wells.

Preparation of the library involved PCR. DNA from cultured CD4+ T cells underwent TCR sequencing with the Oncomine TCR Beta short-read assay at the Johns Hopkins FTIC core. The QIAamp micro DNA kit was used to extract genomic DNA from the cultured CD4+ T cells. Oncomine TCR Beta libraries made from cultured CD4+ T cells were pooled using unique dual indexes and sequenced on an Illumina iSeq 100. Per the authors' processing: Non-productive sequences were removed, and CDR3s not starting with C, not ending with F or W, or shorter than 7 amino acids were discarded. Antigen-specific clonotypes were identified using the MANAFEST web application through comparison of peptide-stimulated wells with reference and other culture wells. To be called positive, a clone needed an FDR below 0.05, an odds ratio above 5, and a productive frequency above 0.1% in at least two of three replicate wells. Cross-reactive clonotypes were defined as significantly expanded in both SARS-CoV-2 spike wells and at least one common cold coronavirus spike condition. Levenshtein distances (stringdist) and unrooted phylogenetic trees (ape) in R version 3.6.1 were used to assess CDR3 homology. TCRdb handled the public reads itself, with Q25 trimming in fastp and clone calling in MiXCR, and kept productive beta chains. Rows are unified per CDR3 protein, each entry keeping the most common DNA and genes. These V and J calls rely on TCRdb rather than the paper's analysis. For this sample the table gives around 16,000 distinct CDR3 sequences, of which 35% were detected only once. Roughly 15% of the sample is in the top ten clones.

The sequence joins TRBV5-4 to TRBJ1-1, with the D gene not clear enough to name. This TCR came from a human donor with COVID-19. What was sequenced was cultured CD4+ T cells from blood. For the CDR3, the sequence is CASNLGPRTENTEAFF. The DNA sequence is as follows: TGTGCCAGCAACTTGGGCCCGAGGACGGAGAACACTGAAGCTTTCTTT.